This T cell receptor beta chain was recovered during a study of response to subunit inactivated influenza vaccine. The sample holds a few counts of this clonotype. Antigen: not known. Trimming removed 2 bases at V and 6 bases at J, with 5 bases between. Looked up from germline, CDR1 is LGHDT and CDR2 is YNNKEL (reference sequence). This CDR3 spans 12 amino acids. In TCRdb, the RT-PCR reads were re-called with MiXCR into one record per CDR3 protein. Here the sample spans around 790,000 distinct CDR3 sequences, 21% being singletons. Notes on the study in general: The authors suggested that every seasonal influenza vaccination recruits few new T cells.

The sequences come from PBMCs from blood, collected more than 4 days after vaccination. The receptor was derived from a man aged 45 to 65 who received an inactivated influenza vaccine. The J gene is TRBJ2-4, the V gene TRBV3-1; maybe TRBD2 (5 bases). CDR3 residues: CASSQSGNIQYF. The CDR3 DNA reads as TGTGCCAGCAGCCAAAGCGGAAACATTCAGTACTTC. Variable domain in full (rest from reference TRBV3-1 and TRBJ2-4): DTAVSQTPKYLVTQMGNDKSIKCEQNLGHDTMYWYKQDSKKFLKIMFSYNNKELIINETVPNRFSPKSPDKAHLNLHINSLELGDSAVYFCASSQSGNIQYFGAGTRLSVL.